Described below is a single T cell receptor (beta chain) sequence and its context. The V gene end was trimmed by 9 bases and the J gene end by 0 bases; junction bases not matched to a gene: 17. The length of the CDR3 is 18 residues. CDR1 and CDR2 (germline): SGHNT, YYREEE (reference sequence). Assay used: immunoSEQ multiplex PCR; TCRdb lists only in-frame clones, some missing. The sample holds over 300,000 clones, 87% seen once. This specimen comes from a study of blood T cell repertoires in COVID-19. Cohort 3 donors were reported recovered after two negative PCRs, clearance, or symptom resolution. The chain carries TRBV5-4 and TRBJ2-3; 9 nucleotides match TRBD2. This clonotype originated in a woman aged 25 to 45 who had recovered from COVID-19. Material: PBMCs or T cells enriched from blood (not recorded which). The CDR3 spells CATYPLAGIISSTDTQYF. The CDR3 DNA sequence: TGTGCCACCTACCCCCTAGCGGGGATAATATCTAGCACAGATACGCAGTATTTT.